What follows describes a single T cell receptor (beta chain). Its target is unknown. These data come from a study of vaccination effects on CD4 cells after COVID-19. Notes on the study in general: Convalescent patients were few in the study, and early post-infection timepoints were absent. Substantial clonal contraction characterized both infection- and vaccine-induced clones late after vaccination.

Germline CDR1 reads SGHRS; CDR2 reads YFSETQ. The CDR3 length is 14 residues. J was trimmed by 8 bases and V by 4 bases; bases with no gene match: 6. Profiling relied on immunoSEQ multiplex PCR, and the TCRdb table lists in-frame clones only, not all of them. The sample holds some 68,000 clones, 80% seen once. The ViraFEST assay expanded antigen-specific CD4+ T cells with viral peptide pools before sequencing. Following a roughly 10-day culture, CD4+ T cells were purified. Vaccine recipients had no previous SARS-CoV-2 infection; their nucleocapsid antibodies were negative. On days 3 and 7, fresh IL-2 medium replaced half the medium.

Here the sequenced sample was CD4+ T cells from PBMCs cultured with SARS-CoV-2 spike peptides, taken before COVID-19 vaccination. This clonotype was sampled from a human donor who received a COVID-19 vaccine. This chain links TRBV5-1 with TRBJ1-6; TRBD1 matches at 7 bases. The chain's CDR3 is CASSPGTEYSPLHF. The CDR3 DNA sequence: TGCGCCAGCAGCCCAGGGACAGAGTATTCACCCCTCCACTTT.